This T cell receptor beta chain was observed in a study of OX40 agonist ivuxolimab in advanced cancers. Regarding the research as a whole: Ivuxolimab was a fully human IgG2 agonistic monoclonal antibody targeting the costimulatory receptor OX40 (CD134). Patients were allowed to have had prior anti-PD-1, anti-PD-L1 or anti-CTLA-4 therapy, and roughly 40% of the dose-escalation patients had previously received checkpoint inhibitors. In the dose-escalation cohort, approximately 82% of patients were male, and the mean age was approximately 55 years, with a range of about 20 to 79. The paper reports the monotherapy dose-escalation portion (N = 52 patients) of the phase I ivuxolimab trial. Among the roughly 52 dose-escalation patients, about 20 had hepatocellular carcinoma, some 15 melanoma, 9 renal cell carcinoma and 9 head and neck cancer. Partial responses were achieved by three dose-escalation patients, of whom one had hepatocellular carcinoma and two had cutaneous melanoma. Peripheral TCRbeta sequencing aimed to test whether ivuxolimab altered TCR sequence diversity and caused clonal T-cell expansion. Intravenous ivuxolimab was administered to patients every 2 weeks at six dose levels: 0.01, 0.1, 0.3, 1.5, 3 and 10 mg/kg. Study-wide conclusions, independent of this receptor: In the 0.1-3.0 mg/kg groups, partial responders had among the lowest normalized peripheral clonal expansion, particularly in CD8+ T cells. At doses from 0.1 to 3.0 mg/kg, clonal expansion was seen in both CD4+ and CD8+ blood T cells between baseline and week 6. Low levels of normalized T-cell clonal expansion were also seen in some patients who did not respond. After ivuxolimab, CD8+ T cells had more expanded clones than CD4+ T cells on average. Which antigens the clonally expanded peripheral T cells were specific for was not determined.

The trial excluded patients who had a history of autoimmune disease or who were on systemic immunosuppression. Peripheral blood for TCR sequencing was collected from all dose cohorts at baseline, on cycle 4 day 1, and on cycle 7 day 1. The samples were taken from a phase I, first-in-human, multicenter, open-label dose-escalation trial of ivuxolimab. The trial enrolled adults with locally advanced or metastatic head and neck squamous cell, hepatocellular, melanoma or renal cell carcinoma. Before TCR sequencing, CD4+ T cells and CD8+ T cells were sorted from peripheral blood as separate populations. Points on this clone: Its antigen is not yet known. No base qualities exist here, and no much larger clone lies one base off it.

To sequence the TCRbeta CDR3 region, genomic DNA was isolated from the sorted cells. The immunoSEQ Assay was used to sequence the TCRbeta CDR3 regions. TCRdb took this table from immuneACCESS and kept in-frame rearrangements with V and J called. Such tables lack part of the clones; where checked against another copy, unresolved V genes explain under half of the gap, and the rest is unexplained. This sample has about 93,000 clones in its table, and roughly nine tenths of those were observed once. Jointly, the top ten make up roughly 0.5% of the sample. The junction shows trimming of 1 base on V and 3 bases on J, plus 9 bases between the germline ends. CDR1 and CDR2 are drawn from the germline V gene: SGHTA, FQGNSA. Its CDR3 holds 14 amino acids, cysteine through phenylalanine. Just CDR3 DNA is preserved here, 42 bases in frame from base 1.

The TCR was taken from an adult with an advanced solid tumor such as melanoma, head and neck, liver or kidney cancer. The specimen was CD4+ or CD8+ T cells sorted from blood, collected in a trial of the OX40 agonist ivuxolimab. The chain was built from TRBV7-2 and TRBJ1-2, with a tentative D gene TRBD1 over 6 matching bases. Here the CDR3 is given as CASSLVQGHYGYTF. The base sequence is TGTGCCAGCAGCTTAGTACAGGGACACTATGGCTACACCTTC.